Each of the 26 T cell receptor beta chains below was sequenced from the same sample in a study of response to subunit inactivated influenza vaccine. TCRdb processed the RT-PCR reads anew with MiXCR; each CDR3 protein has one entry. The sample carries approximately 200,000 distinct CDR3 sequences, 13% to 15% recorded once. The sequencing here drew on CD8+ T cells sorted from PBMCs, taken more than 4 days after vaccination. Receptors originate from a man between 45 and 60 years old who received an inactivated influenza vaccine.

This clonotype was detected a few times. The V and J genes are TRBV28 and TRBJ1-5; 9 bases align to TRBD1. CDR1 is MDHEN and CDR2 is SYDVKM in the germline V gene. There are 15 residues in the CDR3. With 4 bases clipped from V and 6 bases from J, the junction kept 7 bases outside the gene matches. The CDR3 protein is CASSWFDRGSQPQHF. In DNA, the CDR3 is TGTGCCAGCAGTTGGTTCGACAGGGGGTCTCAGCCCCAGCATTTT. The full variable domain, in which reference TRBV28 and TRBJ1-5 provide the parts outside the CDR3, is DVKVTQSSRYLVKRTGEKVFLECVQDMDHENMFWYRQDPGLGLRLIYFSYDVKMKEKGDIPEGYSVSREKKERFSLILESASTNQTSMYLCASSWFDRGSQPQHFGDGTRLSIL.

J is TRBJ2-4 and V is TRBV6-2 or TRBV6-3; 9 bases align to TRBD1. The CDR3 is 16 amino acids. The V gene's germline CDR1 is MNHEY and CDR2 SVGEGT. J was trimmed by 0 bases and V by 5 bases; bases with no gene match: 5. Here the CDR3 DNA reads TGTGCCAGCAGTCTTACAGGGGGCGCAGCCAAAAACATTCAGTACTTC. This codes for CASSLTGGAAKNIQYF.

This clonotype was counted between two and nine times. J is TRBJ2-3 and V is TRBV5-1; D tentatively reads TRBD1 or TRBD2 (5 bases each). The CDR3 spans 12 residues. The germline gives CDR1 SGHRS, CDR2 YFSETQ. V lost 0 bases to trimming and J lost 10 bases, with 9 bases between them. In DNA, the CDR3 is TGCGCCAGCAGCTTGGACGGGGCCCCGCAGTATTTT. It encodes CASSLDGAPQYF.

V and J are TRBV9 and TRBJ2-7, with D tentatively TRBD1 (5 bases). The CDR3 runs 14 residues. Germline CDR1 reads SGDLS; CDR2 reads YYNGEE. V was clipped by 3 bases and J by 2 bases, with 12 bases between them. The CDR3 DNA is TGTGCCAGCAGCGCACAGGTTAACCCCTACGAGCAGTACTTC. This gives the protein CASSAQVNPYEQYF. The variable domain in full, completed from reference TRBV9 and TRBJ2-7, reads DSGVTQTPKHLITATGQRVTLRCSPRSGDLSVYWYQQSLDQGLQFLIQYYNGEERAKGNILERFSAQQFPDLHSELNLSSLELGDSALYFCASSAQVNPYEQYFGPGTRLTVT.

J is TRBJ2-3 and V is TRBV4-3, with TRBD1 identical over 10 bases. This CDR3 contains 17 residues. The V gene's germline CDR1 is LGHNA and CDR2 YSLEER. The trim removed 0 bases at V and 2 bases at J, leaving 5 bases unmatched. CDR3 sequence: CASSQEPGQGFTDTQYF. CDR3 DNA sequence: TGCGCCAGCAGCCAAGAACCGGGACAGGGGTTCACAGATACGCAGTATTTT.

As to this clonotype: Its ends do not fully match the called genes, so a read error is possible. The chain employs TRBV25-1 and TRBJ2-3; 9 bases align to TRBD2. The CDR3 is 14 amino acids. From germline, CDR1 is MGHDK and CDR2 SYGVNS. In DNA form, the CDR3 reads TGTGGCAGCAGTCCTAGCGGGGGCACAGATACGCAGTATTTT. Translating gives CGSSPSGGTDTQYF.

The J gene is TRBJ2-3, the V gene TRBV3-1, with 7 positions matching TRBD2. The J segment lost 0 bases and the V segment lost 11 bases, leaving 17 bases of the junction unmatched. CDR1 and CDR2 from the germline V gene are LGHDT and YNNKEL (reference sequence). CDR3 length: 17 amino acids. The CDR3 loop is CASSPDLLRESTDTQYF. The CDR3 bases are TGTGCCTCCTCCCCTGATCTCTTGCGGGAGAGCACAGATACGCAGTATTTT.

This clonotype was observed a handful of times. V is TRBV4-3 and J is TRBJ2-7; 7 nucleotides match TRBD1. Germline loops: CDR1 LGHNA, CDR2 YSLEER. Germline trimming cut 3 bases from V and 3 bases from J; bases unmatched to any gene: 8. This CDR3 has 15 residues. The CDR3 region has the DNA TGCGCCAGCAGCCACGACACAGGGGTAAACTACGAGCAGTACTTC. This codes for CASSHDTGVNYEQYF.

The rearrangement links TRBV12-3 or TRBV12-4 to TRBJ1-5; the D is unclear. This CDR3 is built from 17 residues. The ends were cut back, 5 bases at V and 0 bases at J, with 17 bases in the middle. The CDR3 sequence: CASSRVSGRYSNQPQHF. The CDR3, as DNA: TGTGCCAGCAGTCGGGTATCTGGCAGGTATAGCAATCAGCCCCAGCATTTT.

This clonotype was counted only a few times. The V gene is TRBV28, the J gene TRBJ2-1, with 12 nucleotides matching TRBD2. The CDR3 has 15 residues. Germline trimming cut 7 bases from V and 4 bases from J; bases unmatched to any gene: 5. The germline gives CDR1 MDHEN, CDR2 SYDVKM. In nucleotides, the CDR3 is TGTGCCAGCACTAGCGGGGGGGCCGTTTACAATGAGCAGTTCTTC. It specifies CASTSGGAVYNEQFF.

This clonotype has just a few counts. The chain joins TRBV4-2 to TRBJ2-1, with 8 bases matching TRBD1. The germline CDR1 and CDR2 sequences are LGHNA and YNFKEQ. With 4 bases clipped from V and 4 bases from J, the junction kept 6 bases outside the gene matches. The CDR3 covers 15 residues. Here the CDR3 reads CASSPLTGAYNEQFF. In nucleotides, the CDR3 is TGTGCCAGCAGCCCATTGACAGGGGCATACAATGAGCAGTTCTTC.

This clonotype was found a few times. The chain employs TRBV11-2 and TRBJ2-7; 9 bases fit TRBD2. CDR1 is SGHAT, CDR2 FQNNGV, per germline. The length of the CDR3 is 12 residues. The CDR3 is CATAGGGNEQYF. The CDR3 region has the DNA TGTGCGACAGCGGGAGGCGGCAACGAGCAGTACTTC.

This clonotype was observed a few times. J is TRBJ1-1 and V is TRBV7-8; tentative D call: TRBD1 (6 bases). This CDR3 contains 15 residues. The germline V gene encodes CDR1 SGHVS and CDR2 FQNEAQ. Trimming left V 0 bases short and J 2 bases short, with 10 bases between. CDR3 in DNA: TGTGCCAGCAGCTTAGCGCAGGGGCCAAACACTGAAGCTTTCTTT. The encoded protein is CASSLAQGPNTEAFF. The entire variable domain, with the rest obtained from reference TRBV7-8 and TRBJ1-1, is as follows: GAGVSQSPRYKVAKRGQDVALRCDPISGHVSLFWYQQALGQGPEFLTYFQNEAQLDKSGLPSDRFFAERPEGSVSTLKIQRTQQEDSAVYLCASSLAQGPNTEAFFGQGTRLTVV.

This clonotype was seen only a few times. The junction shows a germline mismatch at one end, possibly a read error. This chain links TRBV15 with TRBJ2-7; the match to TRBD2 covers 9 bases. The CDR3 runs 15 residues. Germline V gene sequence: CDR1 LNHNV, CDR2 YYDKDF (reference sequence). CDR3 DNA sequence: TGTGCCACCAGCAGATCCGGGACTAGCTCCCACGAGCAGTACTTC. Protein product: CATSRSGTSSHEQYF.

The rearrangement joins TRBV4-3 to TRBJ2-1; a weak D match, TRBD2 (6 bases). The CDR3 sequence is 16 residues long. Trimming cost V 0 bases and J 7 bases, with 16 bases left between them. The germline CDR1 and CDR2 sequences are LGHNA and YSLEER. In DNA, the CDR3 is TGCGCCAGCAGCCAAGATGACGGGAGTTTGGGTAATGAGCAGTTCTTC. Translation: CASSQDDGSLGNEQFF.

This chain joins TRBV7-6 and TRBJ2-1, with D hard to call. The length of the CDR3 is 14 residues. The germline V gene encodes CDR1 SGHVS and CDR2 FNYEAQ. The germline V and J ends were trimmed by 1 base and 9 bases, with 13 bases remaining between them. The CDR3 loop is CASSLEGTKTEQFF. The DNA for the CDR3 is TGTGCCAGCAGCTTAGAGGGAACTAAGACTGAGCAGTTCTTC.

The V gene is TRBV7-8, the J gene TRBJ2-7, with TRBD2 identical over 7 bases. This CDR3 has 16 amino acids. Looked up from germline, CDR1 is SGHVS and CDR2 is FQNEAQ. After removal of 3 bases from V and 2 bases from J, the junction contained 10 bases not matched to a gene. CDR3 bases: TGTGCCAGCAGCTTGGGGCCACTAGCGCTTACCTACGAGCAGTACTTC. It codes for CASSLGPLALTYEQYF. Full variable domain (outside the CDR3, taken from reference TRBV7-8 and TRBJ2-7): GAGVSQSPRYKVAKRGQDVALRCDPISGHVSLFWYQQALGQGPEFLTYFQNEAQLDKSGLPSDRFFAERPEGSVSTLKIQRTQQEDSAVYLCASSLGPLALTYEQYFGPGTRLTVT.

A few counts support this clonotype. For the CDR3, the DNA is TGTGCCAGCAGTGAGGACAGGGGGGGATCCGGGGAGCTGTTTTTT. Residues: CASSEDRGGSGELFF. The chain recombines TRBV6-1 with TRBJ2-2; 10 nucleotides agree with TRBD1. V dropped 3 bases and J dropped 6; count of bases not matched to a gene: 4. The CDR3 sequence is 15 residues long. CDR1 is MNHNS and CDR2 is SASEGT in the germline V gene.

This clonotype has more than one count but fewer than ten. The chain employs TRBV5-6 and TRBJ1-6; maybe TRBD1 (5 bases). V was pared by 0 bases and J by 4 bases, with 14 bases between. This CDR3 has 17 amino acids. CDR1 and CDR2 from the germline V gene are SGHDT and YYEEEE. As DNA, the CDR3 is TGTGCCAGCAGCTTGGAGACCGGGACGGAATATAATTCACCCCTCCACTTT. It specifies CASSLETGTEYNSPLHF.

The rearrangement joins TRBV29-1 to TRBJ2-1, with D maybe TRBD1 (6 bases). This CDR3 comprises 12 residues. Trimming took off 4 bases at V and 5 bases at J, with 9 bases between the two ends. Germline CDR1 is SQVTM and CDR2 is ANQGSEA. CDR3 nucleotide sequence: TGCAGCGTTGCTACAGGGAACAATGAGCAGTTCTTC. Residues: CSVATGNNEQFF.

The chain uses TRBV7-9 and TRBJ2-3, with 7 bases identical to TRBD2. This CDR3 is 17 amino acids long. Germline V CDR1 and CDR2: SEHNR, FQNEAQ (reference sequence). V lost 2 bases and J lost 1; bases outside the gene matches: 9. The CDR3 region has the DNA TGTGCCAGCAGCTTACCCTTTGGCGGGGGACGCACAGATACGCAGTATTTT. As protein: CASSLPFGGGRTDTQYF.

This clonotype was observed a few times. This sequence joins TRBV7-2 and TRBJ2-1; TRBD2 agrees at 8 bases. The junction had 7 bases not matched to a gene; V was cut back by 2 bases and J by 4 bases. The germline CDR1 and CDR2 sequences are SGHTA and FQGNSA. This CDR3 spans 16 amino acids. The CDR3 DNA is TGTGCCAGCAGCTTATATTCTGGGACTAGGTACAATGAGCAGTTCTTC. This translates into CASSLYSGTRYNEQFF.

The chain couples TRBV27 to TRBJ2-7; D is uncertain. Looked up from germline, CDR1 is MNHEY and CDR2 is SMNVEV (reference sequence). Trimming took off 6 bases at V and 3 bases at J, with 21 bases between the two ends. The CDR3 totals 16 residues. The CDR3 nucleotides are TGTGCCAGCAGACCCATCTACAAGGGAAGGATCTACGAGCAGTACTTC. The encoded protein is CASRPIYKGRIYEQYF.

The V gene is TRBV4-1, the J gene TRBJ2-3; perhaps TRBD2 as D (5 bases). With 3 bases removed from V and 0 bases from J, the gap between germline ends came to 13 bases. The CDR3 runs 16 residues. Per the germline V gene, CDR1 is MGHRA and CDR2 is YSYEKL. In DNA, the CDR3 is TGCGCCAGCAGCCACCGAGTTAGCGTTAGCACAGATACGCAGTATTTT. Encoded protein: CASSHRVSVSTDTQYF.

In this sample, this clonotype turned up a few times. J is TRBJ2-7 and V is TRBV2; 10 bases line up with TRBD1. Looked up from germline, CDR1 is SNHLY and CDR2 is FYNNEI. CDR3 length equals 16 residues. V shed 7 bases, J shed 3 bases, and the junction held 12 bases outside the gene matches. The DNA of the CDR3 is TGTGCCAGCACTGGATATACCGGGACAGGGGTCTACGAGCAGTACTTC. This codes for CASTGYTGTGVYEQYF.

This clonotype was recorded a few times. CDR3 sequence: CASSLDHPRTSGRTDTQYF. CDR3 nucleotide sequence: TGTGCCAGCAGCTTAGACCACCCAAGGACTAGCGGGAGGACAGATACGCAGTATTTT. V gene TRBV28 combines with J gene TRBJ2-3; 14 bases fit TRBD2. The V segment lost 6 bases and the J segment 3 bases; nucleotides outside the gene matches: 14. The germline V gene encodes CDR1 MDHEN and CDR2 SYDVKM. The CDR3 sequence is 19 residues long. Filled out from reference TRBV28 and TRBJ2-3, the complete variable domain reads DVKVTQSSRYLVKRTGEKVFLECVQDMDHENMFWYRQDPGLGLRLIYFSYDVKMKEKGDIPEGYSVSREKKERFSLILESASTNQTSMYLCASSLDHPRTSGRTDTQYFGPGTRLTVL.